This entry is about one T cell receptor beta chain. Its antigen is not known. This entry belongs to a study of cytomegalovirus exposure and HLA in healthy donors. General study findings and limits: Immune exposure information available was restricted to CMV serostatus. Later on, an analysis showed TCR association rates differing by HLA locus, with DRB1 the most and HLA-C the fewest. The authors listed some 150 TCR beta chains as cytomegalovirus-associated. Testing in vitro showed a few CMV-associated chains specific for CMV antigens.

Primers: 60 Vbeta forward and 13 Jbeta reverse. Profiling relied on immunoSEQ multiplex PCR, and the TCRdb table lists in-frame clones only, not all of them. The sample has under 150,000 clones; 60% to 85% are singletons. Trimming at V came to 4 bases and at J to 6 bases, leaving 7 bases not matched to a gene. CDR1 is SGHNT, CDR2 YYREEE, per germline (reference sequence). The CDR3 covers 15 residues. The source of this sequence is a male donor in good health and CMV-seronegative. The specimen was PBMCs. The chain carries TRBV5-4 and TRBJ1-1; 12 nucleotides agree with TRBD1. CDR3 residues: CASSRGDRGRPEAFF. CDR3 sequence (DNA): TGTGCCAGCAGCCGGGGGGACAGGGGGCGACCTGAAGCTTTCTTT. Supplemented by reference TRBV5-4 and TRBJ1-1, the full variable domain reads ETGVTQSPTHLIKTRGQQVTLRCSSQSGHNTVSWYQQALGQGPQFIFQYYREEENGRGNFPPRFSGLQFPNYSSELNVNALELDDSALYLCASSRGDRGRPEAFFGQGTRLTVV.